This T cell receptor beta chain originates from a study of T cells in Graves' hyperthyroidism and ophthalmopathy. This clonotype turned up a few times. Amplified TCR beta CDR3 regions came from RNA transcripts. The TCR CDR3 first-round RT-PCR relied on the HTBI primer set. TCRdb re-called the multiplex PCR reads through MiXCR, storing one row per CDR3 protein. This table holds hundreds of thousands of distinct CDR3 sequences, around 14% found once. V was pared by 5 bases and J by 3 bases, with 14 bases between. This CDR3 is built from 14 residues. The germline CDR1 and CDR2 sequences are SGHVS and FNYEAQ.

Sequences were obtained from blood. This clonotype was obtained from a woman younger than 30 with Graves' hyperthyroidism. This rearrangement joins TRBV7-6 to TRBJ2-7; the D gene is possibly TRBD2 (6 bases). The CDR3 DNA is TGTGCCAGCAGCCAGGGACTTTCACTCTACGAGCAGTACTTC. It specifies CASSQGLSLYEQYF.